This TCR beta chain was sequenced in a study of T cells expressing NK-cell markers. With the 5' RACE reads reprocessed, TCRdb shows one record per CDR3 protein and no DNA. The record lists about 150,000 distinct CDR3 sequences, of which the ten most abundant hold roughly a third. Germline lookup yields CDR1 KGHSH and CDR2 LQKENI. The length of the CDR3 is 17 residues. This chain uses TRBV18 with TRBJ2-6; the TRBD2 assignment by TCRdb is unverifiable without DNA. The specimen sequenced was blood T cells: a sorted CD56 or NKG2C T cell subset, CD4+ or CD8+ T cells, or bulk PBMC T cells (not recorded which). The receptor was isolated from a woman between 45 and 65 years old in good health. The CDR3 spells CASSPMGSKSGANVLTF.